Listed here are 10 T cell receptor beta chains from one sample, sequenced in a study of regulatory T cells in long-lasting Graves disease (dated by TCRdb to the early 2020s). Library creation used multiplex PCR. Sequencing was performed on an Illumina HiSeq 4000. To build TCR beta libraries, CDR3 regions were amplified by Arm-PCR using iRepertoire HTBI primers. The public reads were reprocessed in TCRdb via fastp at Q25 and MiXCR, keeping in-frame beta chains. Rows are combined by CDR3 protein, so each entry shows the most common genes and DNA. Here the sample has around 240,000 distinct CDR3 sequences; approximately 18% occur a single time. The ten most abundant clones make up approximately 14% of the sample. This specimen's time point label, per the study, means: newly diagnosed GD, antithyroid drugs for less than 3 months. For both TCR sequencing and RNA sequencing, RNA was extracted from PBMCs in TRIzol.

These data were also filed under a second study, of T cells in Graves' hyperthyroidism and ophthalmopathy.

Material: peripheral blood mononuclear cells (PBMCs), obtained at new diagnosis, from a patient treated with antithyroid drugs. These receptors were obtained from a woman under 40 with Graves disease. Donor details come from another sample of the same person, matched by shared clones.

In its sample, this clonotype was seen many times. The rearrangement joins TRBV3-1 to TRBJ1-5; D might be TRBD1 (5 bases). Germline CDR1 reads LGHDT; CDR2 reads YNNKEL (reference sequence). Trimming removed 4 bases at V and 5 bases at J, with 6 bases between. This CDR3 region has 12 residues. CDR3 residues: CASSRGDQPQHF. The DNA for the CDR3 is TGTGCCAGCAGCCGGGGGGATCAGCCCCAGCATTTT. Complete variable domain (other parts from reference TRBV3-1 and TRBJ1-5): DTAVSQTPKYLVTQMGNDKSIKCEQNLGHDTMYWYKQDSKKFLKIMFSYNNKELIINETVPNRFSPKSPDKAHLNLHINSLELGDSAVYFCASSRGDQPQHFGDGTRLSIL.

Comment on this clonotype: This clone may be a read error of a much larger clone one base away. The rearrangement joins TRBV6-1 to TRBJ2-3; no firm D call. Germline assignment: CDR1 MNHNS and CDR2 SASEGT. The CDR3 has 14 amino acids. The CDR3 DNA sequence: TGTGCCAGCCAACAGCCCGGCGACACAGATGCGCAGTATTTT. This sequence encodes CASQQPGDTDAQYF.

In its sample, this clonotype was seen many times. The V and J genes are TRBV7-3 and TRBJ2-2; no clear D gene. The V gene's germline CDR1 is SGHTA and CDR2 FQGTGA. Trimming pared 3 bases from V and 4 bases from J, leaving 9 bases between. The CDR3 covers 14 residues. CDR3 residues: CASSLTQITGELFF. CDR3 coding DNA: TGTGCCAGCAGCTTGACCCAGATCACCGGGGAGCTGTTTTTT.

This chain connects TRBV30 to TRBJ2-5; D ambiguous. The CDR3 runs to 12 residues. V was shortened by 6 bases and J by 2 bases, with 10 bases between the two germline ends. Germline V gene sequence: CDR1 GTSNPN, CDR2 SVGIG (reference sequence). CDR3 sequence (DNA): TGTGCCTGTTCCCCCGGGCAAGAGACCCAGTACTTC. It specifies CACSPGQETQYF.

Of note for this clonotype: The CDR3 end shows no conserved phenylalanine or tryptophan, and so a read error is likely. The V call is TRBV5-8, the J call TRBJ2-7; D gene uncertain. This CDR3 has 13 residues. Germline CDR1 and CDR2: SGHTS and YDEGEE. CDR3 sequence: CASSLDPSSEQYL. The CDR3 DNA reads as TGTGCCAGCAGCTTGGACCCTTCCTCCGAGCAGTACTTA.

The sample holds many counts of this clonotype. The J gene is TRBJ2-7, the V gene TRBV11-2; D may correspond to TRBD1 or TRBD2 (5 bases each). Germline V gene lookup returns CDR1 SGHAT and CDR2 FQNNGV. V was cut by 8 bases and J by 2 bases, with 16 bases left in between. The CDR3 is made up of 14 amino acids. The CDR3 DNA reads as TGTGCCAGCTCGGGGTTAGGGGAGACCTACGAGCAGTACTTC. Encoded protein: CASSGLGETYEQYF.

The V and J genes are TRBV6-2 or TRBV6-3 and TRBJ1-2; a weak D match, TRBD1 (5 bases). Per germline, CDR1 MNHEY and CDR2 SVGEGT. V was cut by 5 bases and J by 6 bases, with 13 bases left in between. The length of the CDR3 is 13 residues. Here the CDR3 DNA reads TGTGCCAGCAGTAGGGGACCGCGTGATGGCTACACCTTC. Amino acids: CASSRGPRDGYTF.

This clonotype was counted many times. The genes are TRBV14 and TRBJ2-6; D unclear. The CDR3 has 16 residues. Trimming left V 1 base short and J 2 bases short, with 9 bases between. Germline V lookup: CDR1 SGHDN, CDR2 FVKESK. The CDR3 spells CASSQGWRAGANVLTF. DNA of the CDR3: TGTGCCAGCAGCCAAGGATGGCGTGCTGGGGCCAACGTCCTGACTTTC. Full variable domain (rest looked up from reference TRBV14 and TRBJ2-6): EAGVTQFPSHSVIEKGQTVTLRCDPISGHDNLYWYRRVMGKEIKFLLHFVKESKQDESGMPNNRFLAERTGGTYSTLKVQPAELEDSGVYFCASSQGWRAGANVLTFGAGSRLTVL.

This clonotype was seen more than once but under ten times. A read error may be the cause here, since a much bigger clone is one base away. The chain joins TRBV4-2 to TRBJ2-3; 10 bases agree with TRBD2. Per the germline V gene, CDR1 is LGHNA and CDR2 is YNFKEQ. The CDR3 sequence is 16 residues long. The CDR3 sequence: CASSQGAGGSTDAQYF. The CDR3 DNA reads TGTGCCAGCAGCCAAGGAGCGGGGGGGAGCACAGATGCGCAGTATTTT.

The rearrangement joins TRBV6-1 to TRBJ1-3; D uncertain. The V gene's germline CDR1 is MNHNS and CDR2 SASEGT. This CDR3 is 15 amino acids long. V dropped 6 bases and J dropped 0 bases, with 12 bases sitting between them. The CDR3 sequence is CASSLTVLSGNTIYF. The CDR3 DNA sequence: TGTGCCAGCAGCCTTACAGTACTCTCTGGAAACACCATATATTTT.